Below are 27 T cell receptor beta chains sequenced from a single sample in a study of vaccination effects on CD4 cells after COVID-19. Clones were read by immunoSEQ multiplex PCR, and TCRdb kept only the in-frame ones, dropping some. The table records under 45,000 clones, around 70% of them present only once. The antigens of these receptors remain unknown. Ahead of sequencing, the ViraFEST assay grew antigen-specific CD4+ T cells using viral peptide pools. The culture ran for roughly 10 days before CD4+ T cells were isolated. Among the vaccine recipients, none had a prior SARS-CoV-2 infection, and nucleocapsid antibodies were negative. The sample consisted of CD4+ T cells from PBMCs cultured with HCoV-OC43 spike peptides, taken before COVID-19 vaccination. Subset defined: HCoV-OC43 spike overlapping peptide pool stimulation. The receptors shown here come from a human donor who received a COVID-19 vaccine.

This clone was seen a handful of times. V and J are TRBV14 and TRBJ1-3; D gene uncertain. This CDR3 spans 13 amino acids. V gave up 2 bases and J gave up 4 bases, with 6 bases separating them. CDR1 SGHDN and CDR2 FVKESK come from the germline V gene. The CDR3 bases are TGTGCCAGCAGCCAATTGATCGGAAACACCATATATTTT. It specifies CASSQLIGNTIYF.

The chain is built from TRBV2 and TRBJ1-2; D gene uncertain. Trimming cost V 8 bases and J 4 bases, with 11 bases left between them. Looked up from germline, CDR1 is SNHLY and CDR2 is FYNNEI. The CDR3 has 12 residues. CDR3: CASSPPIYGYTF. The CDR3 nucleotides read TGTGCCAGCTCCCCCCCTATCTATGGCTACACCTTC. Supplemented by reference TRBV2 and TRBJ1-2, the full variable domain reads EPEVTQTPSHQVTQMGQEVILRCVPISNHLYFYWYRQILGQKVEFLVSFYNNEISEKSEIFDDQFSVERPDGSNFTLKIRSTKLEDSAMYFCASSPPIYGYTFGSGTRLTVV.

The chain is built from TRBV24-1 and TRBJ1-2; D gene uncertain. This CDR3 is 13 amino acids long. The V gene's germline CDR1 is KGHDR and CDR2 SFDVKD. Trimming took off 5 bases at V and 5 bases at J, with 11 bases between the two ends. The DNA for the CDR3 is TGTGCCACCAGTGTGGGAGCTGCTTATGGCTACACCTTC. Protein sequence: CATSVGAAYGYTF.

The CDR3: CASSVTGTNEKLFF. Written as DNA, the CDR3 is TGTGCCAGTAGTGTGACAGGCACTAATGAAAAACTGTTTTTT. The J gene is TRBJ1-4, the V gene TRBV19, with a tentative D call TRBD1 (6 bases). This CDR3 contains 14 residues. The germline gives CDR1 LNHDA, CDR2 SQIVND (reference sequence). Trimming pared 5 bases from V and 2 bases from J, leaving 9 bases between.

The chain couples TRBV27 to TRBJ1-5; 7 nucleotides align to TRBD1. This CDR3 spans 17 amino acids. In germline, CDR1 is MNHEY, CDR2 SMNVEV (reference sequence). V gave up 5 bases and J gave up 0 bases; unmatched junction bases: 10. The CDR3 sequence is CASSPGGQPNSNQPQHF. The CDR3 region has the DNA TGTGCCAGCAGTCCAGGGGGACAGCCCAATAGCAATCAGCCCCAGCATTTT.

This clone was counted a few times. This sequence joins TRBV12-3 or TRBV12-4 and TRBJ1-4; the match to TRBD1 covers 9 bases. This CDR3 has 13 residues. With 6 bases clipped from V and 11 bases from J, the junction kept 7 bases outside the gene matches. The CDR3 sequence is CASSPGTGHKLFF. The CDR3, as DNA: TGTGCCAGCAGCCCCGGGACAGGGCATAAACTGTTTTTT.

This clone was seen only a few times. Mismatch with germline at one junction end may stem from a read error. The chain has TRBV7-7 and TRBJ2-5; a possible D gene is TRBD2 (5 bases). There are 16 residues in the CDR3. The germline V gene has CDR1 SSHAT and CDR2 FNYEAQ (reference sequence). For the CDR3, the DNA is TGTGCTAGCAGCTCCTCCCGAGCGGAACTCCAAGAGACCCAGTACTTC. It codes for CASSSSRAELQETQYF.

The chain recombines TRBV6-2 or TRBV6-3 with TRBJ1-6; no reliable D call. The CDR3 runs to 15 residues. Germline-derived CDR1 and CDR2 are MNHEY and SVGEGT. Trimming shortened V by 5 bases and J by 5 bases, and 13 bases separated the two germline ends. The CDR3 DNA reads TGTGCCAGCAGTCTATACCGGGCCGATAATTCACCCCTCCACTTT. Translation: CASSLYRADNSPLHF.

This chain connects TRBV29-1 to TRBJ1-1, with D tentatively TRBD1 (5 bases). The ends were cut back, 6 bases at V and 1 base at J, with 9 bases in the middle. In germline, CDR1 is SQVTM, CDR2 ANQGSEA. This CDR3 is 12 amino acids long. CDR3 DNA: TGCAGCGTGACTACAGGGAACACTGAAGCTTTCTTT. Protein product: CSVTTGNTEAFF.

This rearrangement joins TRBV25-1 to TRBJ1-2; D is possibly TRBD1 (5 bases). The CDR3 sequence is 16 residues long. CDR1 and CDR2 (germline): MGHDK, SYGVNS. With 5 bases removed from V and 1 base from J, the gap between germline ends came to 17 bases. The CDR3 reads CASSSGTGKINYGYTF. The CDR3 nucleotides are TGTGCCAGCAGTTCCGGGACGGGTAAAATTAACTATGGCTACACCTTC.

J is TRBJ2-3 and V is TRBV5-5; TRBD2 matches 8 bases. This CDR3 comprises 17 residues. V was pared by 4 bases and J by 2 bases, with 12 bases of the junction left unmatched. The germline V gene encodes CDR1 SGHKS and CDR2 YYEKEE (reference sequence). CDR3 region: CASSEPGGLDYTDTQYF. CDR3 coding DNA: TGTGCCAGCAGCGAACCGGGGGGACTAGACTACACAGATACGCAGTATTTT.

The rearrangement uses TRBV4-3 and TRBJ2-6; perhaps TRBD2 as D (6 bases). V dropped 0 bases and J dropped 4 bases, with 10 bases sitting between them. Germline loops: CDR1 LGHNA, CDR2 YSLEER. There are 16 residues in the CDR3. The CDR3: CASSQEGGTGANVLTF. CDR3 bases: TGCGCCAGCAGCCAAGAGGGGGGAACCGGGGCCAACGTCCTGACTTTC.

This sequence joins TRBV20-1 and TRBJ1-5; D not resolved. The germline V gene has CDR1 DFQATT and CDR2 SNEGSKA (reference sequence). The CDR3 runs to 11 residues. Trimming removed 1 base from V and 6 bases from J, with 4 bases in between. DNA of the CDR3: TGCAGTGCTAGAGGGGGTCAGCCCCAGCATTTT. It specifies CSARGGQPQHF.

This chain links TRBV15 with TRBJ1-2, with D possibly TRBD1 on 5 matching bases. V was clipped by 2 bases and J by 4 bases, with 11 bases between them. Germline V CDR1 and CDR2: LNHNV, YYDKDF (reference sequence). The CDR3 sequence is 14 residues long. CDR3 in amino acids: CATSRSTVIYGYTF. The DNA for the CDR3 is TGTGCCACCAGCAGATCGACAGTCATCTATGGCTACACCTTC.

V usage is TRBV5-1 and J usage is TRBJ1-2, with D possibly TRBD1 on 5 matching bases. Trimming took 3 bases from V and 8 from J, leaving 23 bases between them. Germline V gene sequence: CDR1 SGHRS, CDR2 YFSETQ. CDR3 size: 16 residues. CDR3 region: CASSSQGGTLGRGYTF. The CDR3 region has the DNA TGCGCCAGCAGCTCGCAGGGTGGCACTCTAGGAAGGGGCTACACCTTC.

The chain recombines TRBV28 with TRBJ1-6; no definite D call. The V end lost 1 base, the J end lost 5 bases, and 12 bases lay between the germline ends. The CDR3 covers 16 residues. The germline V gene encodes CDR1 MDHEN and CDR2 SYDVKM. CDR3 coding DNA: TGTGCCAGCAGTTTATTCCGAGGGAGCAATAATTCACCCCTCCACTTT. This gives the protein CASSLFRGSNNSPLHF.

The chain couples TRBV11-2 to TRBJ1-2; D is ambiguous. Trimming cost V 1 base and J 1 base, with 10 bases left between them. CDR1 is SGHAT, CDR2 FQNNGV, per germline. The CDR3 contains 15 residues. The CDR3 sequence is CASSLGPGRNYGYTF. The CDR3 DNA reads TGTGCCAGCAGCTTAGGTCCGGGCCGTAACTATGGCTACACCTTC.

The chain couples TRBV2 to TRBJ1-5, with D tentatively TRBD1 (5 bases). Trimming shortened V by 4 bases and J by 2 bases, and 12 bases separated the two germline ends. The germline CDR1 and CDR2 sequences are SNHLY and FYNNEI. This CDR3 is 15 amino acids long. CDR3 nucleotide sequence: TGTGCCAGCAGTGTTGGGGCGCAGGGCAATCAGCCCCAGCATTTT. Its protein is CASSVGAQGNQPQHF. Full variable domain (missing parts from reference TRBV2 and TRBJ1-5): EPEVTQTPSHQVTQMGQEVILRCVPISNHLYFYWYRQILGQKVEFLVSFYNNEISEKSEIFDDQFSVERPDGSNFTLKIRSTKLEDSAMYFCASSVGAQGNQPQHFGDGTRLSIL.

The chain recombines TRBV30 with TRBJ2-7, with D tentatively TRBD2 (6 bases). Germline CDR1 GTSNPN, CDR2 SVGIG (reference sequence). V dropped 2 bases and J dropped 3 bases, with 14 bases sitting between them. The CDR3 runs 14 residues. CDR3 amino acids: CAWSRAGISYEQYF. CDR3 nucleotide sequence: TGTGCCTGGAGTAGGGCGGGGATTAGCTACGAGCAGTACTTC.

This sequence joins TRBV5-1 and TRBJ2-3, with 9 positions matching TRBD1. Trimming at V came to 3 bases and at J to 3 bases, leaving 5 bases not matched to a gene. The germline V gene has CDR1 SGHRS and CDR2 YFSETQ. This CDR3 has 15 residues. The CDR3 sequence is CASSWRDRETDTQYF. The DNA of the CDR3 is TGCGCCAGCAGCTGGAGGGACAGGGAAACAGATACGCAGTATTTT.

The CDR3 bases are TGTGCCAGCAGCTCCCCCGGGGGGATAGCTTTCTTT. Translation: CASSSPGGIAFF. The chain couples TRBV7-9 to TRBJ1-1, with a weak D call TRBD1 (5 bases). Between the trimmed V and J ends, which lost 4 bases and 10 bases, there was a span of 13 bases. This CDR3 spans 12 amino acids. Looked up from germline, CDR1 is SEHNR and CDR2 is FQNEAQ (reference sequence).

The chain links TRBV6-5 to TRBJ1-1, with D unresolved. This CDR3 spans 15 amino acids. V was shortened by 0 bases and J by 1 base, with 9 bases between the two germline ends. Germline CDR1 and CDR2: MNHEY and SVGAGI. The CDR3 region is CASSYSGPWNTEAFF. CDR3 DNA sequence: TGTGCCAGCAGTTACTCAGGGCCGTGGAACACTGAAGCTTTCTTT.

Concerning this clone itself: The identical CDR3 is also encoded by other nucleotide sequences in the sample. V and J are TRBV10-2 and TRBJ1-1; D uncertain. Per germline, CDR1 WSHSY and CDR2 SAAADI. CDR3 length: 14 residues. V dropped 6 bases and J dropped 1 base, with 12 bases sitting between them. The CDR3 bases are TGCGCCAGCAGGGAAGCCGGGCGGAACACTGAAGCTTTCTTT. Translation gives CASREAGRNTEAFF.

This chain links TRBV27 with TRBJ1-2, with 9 bases aligning to TRBD1. Per the germline V gene, CDR1 is MNHEY and CDR2 is SMNVEV (reference sequence). This CDR3 contains 15 residues. The V segment lost 3 bases and the J segment 4 bases; nucleotides outside the gene matches: 6. CDR3 in DNA: TGTGCCAGCAGTTTCGCCGGGACAGGGACCTATGGCTACACCTTC. Translating gives CASSFAGTGTYGYTF.

The V call is TRBV30, the J call TRBJ2-3, with D perhaps TRBD1 or TRBD2 (5 bases each). Per the germline V gene, CDR1 is GTSNPN and CDR2 is SVGIG (reference sequence). The CDR3 has 14 residues. Trimming cost V 4 bases and J 3 bases, with 14 bases left between them. The CDR3 DNA is TGTGCCTGGAAACCCGGGACGCTAACAGATACGCAGTATTTT. Encoded protein: CAWKPGTLTDTQYF.

The chain is built from TRBV19 and TRBJ2-2; no definite D call. Trimming stripped 6 bases from V and 5 bases from J, with 16 bases between. There are 15 residues in the CDR3. Germline CDR1 reads LNHDA; CDR2 reads SQIVND (reference sequence). The CDR3 sequence: CASSHPRSGTGELFF. The CDR3 DNA reads TGTGCCAGTAGCCATCCGAGGTCCGGGACCGGGGAGCTGTTTTTT. The full variable domain, with the rest looked up from reference TRBV19 and TRBJ2-2, is DGGITQSPKYLFRKEGQNVTLSCEQNLNHDAMYWYRQDPGQGLRLIYYSQIVNDFQKGDIAEGYSVSREKKESFPLTVTSAQKNPTAFYLCASSHPRSGTGELFFGEGSRLTVL.

This clone has a handful of counts. V usage is TRBV29-1 and J usage is TRBJ1-1; the D is unclear. The V and J ends lost 4 bases and 7 bases respectively, with 7 bases between them. Per germline, CDR1 SQVTM and CDR2 ANQGSEA. The CDR3 contains 10 residues. The CDR3 reads CSVVTVEAFF. CDR3 in DNA: TGCAGCGTTGTAACAGTTGAAGCTTTCTTT.